These 10 T cell receptor beta chains share one sample of origin, sequenced in a study of CD8 T cells in Susac syndrome. About 0.5 to 1 ug RNA was reverse transcribed with random hexamers. TCRdb called the immunoSEQ multiplex PCR reads again in MiXCR, with one record for every CDR3 protein. The data hold some 160,000 distinct CDR3 sequences, with roughly 95% observed a single time. The material sequenced was CD8+ T cells from PBMCs. These receptors all stem from a human donor with multiple sclerosis.

The chain recombines TRBV2 with TRBJ2-7; D perhaps matches TRBD2 (6 bases). Between the trimmed V and J ends, which lost 6 bases and 6 bases, there was a span of 15 bases. The CDR3 is 13 residues long. Germline loops: CDR1 SNHLY, CDR2 FYNNEI. For the CDR3, the DNA is TGTGCCAGCAGCCCGACTAGAACGGGCGAGCAGTACTTC. It is translated as CASSPTRTGEQYF.

The chain is built from TRBV6-5 and TRBJ1-1; D is ambiguous. CDR1 is MNHEY and CDR2 is SVGAGI in the germline V gene. The CDR3 sequence is 13 residues long. V dropped 5 bases and J dropped 0 bases, with 7 bases sitting between them. This chain's CDR3 is CASSKLVNTEAFF. The DNA for the CDR3 is TGTGCCAGCAGTAAATTAGTGAACACTGAAGCTTTCTTT.

V and J are TRBV7-8 and TRBJ2-3; 9 nucleotides align to TRBD2. Germline V gene lookup returns CDR1 SGHVS and CDR2 FQNEAQ. The CDR3 sequence is 16 residues long. Germline trimming cut 5 bases from V and 1 base from J; bases unmatched to any gene: 7. The CDR3 DNA reads TGTGCCAGCAGCCCGACACTAGCGGGCGGCACAGATACGCAGTATTTT. Its protein product is CASSPTLAGGTDTQYF. Full variable domain (outside the CDR3, taken from reference TRBV7-8 and TRBJ2-3): GAGVSQSPRYKVAKRGQDVALRCDPISGHVSLFWYQQALGQGPEFLTYFQNEAQLDKSGLPSDRFFAERPEGSVSTLKIQRTQQEDSAVYLCASSPTLAGGTDTQYFGPGTRLTVL.

This chain joins TRBV7-3 and TRBJ1-2; D may be TRBD1 (5 bases). The CDR3 runs 13 residues. Germline CDR1 and CDR2: SGHTA and FQGTGA. Deletions cut 1 base from V and 5 bases from J, with 8 bases between. The CDR3 bases are TGTGCCAGCAGCTTAAACAGACAGTATGGCTACACCTTC. Translated: CASSLNRQYGYTF.

The table lists this clonotype with a count of one. The chain couples TRBV15 to TRBJ2-5; 8 nucleotides agree with TRBD2. Trimming at V came to 5 bases and at J to 8 bases, leaving 13 bases not matched to a gene. The CDR3 runs to 15 residues. Germline lookup yields CDR1 LNHNV and CDR2 YYDKDF (reference sequence). The CDR3 nucleotides read TGTGCCACCAGCGCAGAAAATAATAGCGGGGTAACCCAGTACTTC. This encodes CATSAENNSGVTQYF.

The chain combines TRBV9 with TRBJ2-7; 10 nucleotides line up with TRBD1. The J segment lost 3 bases and the V segment lost 3 bases, leaving 3 bases of the junction unmatched. The CDR3 is 14 residues long. Per the germline V gene, CDR1 is SGDLS and CDR2 is YYNGEE. The CDR3 loop is CASSGGTGDYEQYF. The CDR3 nucleotides are TGTGCCAGCAGCGGAGGGACAGGGGACTACGAGCAGTACTTC.

J is TRBJ2-1 and V is TRBV9; D remains unclear. Trimming took 4 bases from V and 7 from J, leaving 9 bases between them. This CDR3 is built from 12 residues. CDR1 and CDR2 (germline): SGDLS, YYNGEE. CDR3 sequence (DNA): TGTGCCAGCAGCTCCAGCCTGAATGAGCAGTTCTTC. It yields the protein CASSSSLNEQFF. Filled out from reference TRBV9 and TRBJ2-1, the complete variable domain reads DSGVTQTPKHLITATGQRVTLRCSPRSGDLSVYWYQQSLDQGLQFLIQYYNGEERAKGNILERFSAQQFPDLHSELNLSSLELGDSALYFCASSSSLNEQFFGPGTRLTVL.

This rearrangement joins TRBV2 to TRBJ2-7, with TRBD1 as a possible D gene (6 bases). V lost 6 bases to trimming and J lost 2 bases, with 11 bases between them. CDR1 is SNHLY, CDR2 FYNNEI, per germline. CDR3 length equals 13 residues. This chain's CDR3 is CASSDRLAYEQYF. Here the CDR3 DNA reads TGTGCCAGCAGCGACAGGCTAGCCTACGAGCAGTACTTC.

This chain uses TRBV9 with TRBJ2-1, with 12 bases aligning to TRBD2. Looked up from germline, CDR1 is SGDLS and CDR2 is YYNGEE. The CDR3 contains 13 residues. CDR3: CASSSGGANEQFF. The CDR3 nucleotides are TGTGCTAGCTCTAGCGGGGGGGCCAATGAGCAGTTCTTC.

The chain recombines TRBV28 with TRBJ2-1, with 12 nucleotides matching TRBD1. Trimming removed 7 bases from V and 7 bases from J; junction bases left unmatched: 11. The CDR3 is 16 residues long. The germline V gene has CDR1 MDHEN and CDR2 SYDVKM. For the CDR3, the DNA is TGTGCCAGCACCCCCGAGAGGGACAGGGGGCGGAATGAGCAGTTCTTC. Its translation is CASTPERDRGRNEQFF.